These T cell receptor beta chains were read from a single sample in a study of T cell responses to AZD1222 COVID-19 vaccine. Using immunoSEQ multiplex PCR, the repertoire was profiled, and TCRdb retains in-frame clones only, with some absent. The sample shows about 140,000 clones, and 2% to 2.5% sits with its ten largest clones. Input material: peripheral blood. These receptors were taken from an adult in good health. Both conserved end residues are part of each CDR3. A D gene is named only where the DNA matches it firmly.

V	J	D	CDR3	DNA
TRBV6-2/TRBV6-3	TRBJ2-1	TRBD2	CASSPTSGGATGGEQFF	TGTGCCAGCAGCCCAACTAGCGGGGGGGCTACCGGCGGTGAGCAGTTCTTC
TRBV28	TRBJ1-1	-	CASSFGRGFDTEAFF	TGTGCCAGCAGTTTTGGAAGGGGCTTCGACACTGAAGCTTTCTTT
TRBV5-1	TRBJ2-7	TRBD2	CASSPGGARYEQYF	TGCGCCAGCAGCCCCGGGGGGGCGAGGTACGAGCAGTACTTC
TRBV5-6	TRBJ1-1	-	CASRLRGAANTEAFF	TGTGCCAGCAGACTCCGCGGGGCCGCGAACACTGAAGCTTTCTTT
TRBV10-3	TRBJ2-7	TRBD2	CAISETRRGGSYEQYF	TGTGCCATCAGTGAGACGCGTCGGGGGGGGAGCTACGAGCAGTACTTC
TRBV5-1	TRBJ1-6	-	CASSLEGTVDLSPLHF	TGCGCCAGCAGCTTGGAAGGGACCGTCGACTTGTCACCCCTCCACTTT
TRBV3-1/TRBV3-2	TRBJ2-7	-	CASSYGQPLEQYF	TGTGCCAGCAGCTACGGGCAGCCCCTCGAGCAGTACTTC
TRBV6-5	TRBJ1-2	TRBD1	CASTIRTGGIYGYTF	TGTGCCAGCACAATAAGAACAGGGGGGATTTATGGCTACACCTTC
TRBV6-5	TRBJ1-1	-	CASSYSHQGSTEAFF	TGTGCCAGCAGTTACTCCCATCAGGGGTCTACTGAAGCTTTCTTT
TRBV19	TRBJ1-5	TRBD1	CASSLDGPTGVGSMSNQPQHF	TGTGCCAGTAGTCTCGACGGTCCGACAGGGGTAGGGTCTATGAGCAATCAGCCCCAGCATTTT
TRBV2	TRBJ1-4	-	CASCQGMEKLFF	TGTGCCAGCTGTCAAGGAATGGAAAAACTGTTTTTT
TRBV6-5	TRBJ1-1	-	CASSSPKNTEAFF	TGTGCCAGCAGTTCCCCCAAGAACACTGAAGCTTTCTTT
TRBV5-1	TRBJ1-1	-	CASSLGARWGAFF	TGCGCCAGCAGCTTGGGGGCCCGCTGGGGCGCTTTCTTT
TRBV12-3/TRBV12-4	TRBJ1-6	-	CASSLGGGSPLHF	TGTGCCAGCAGTTTGGGGGGTGGCTCACCCCTCCACTTT
TRBV29-1	TRBJ2-5	-	CSVGGYGQETQYF	TGCAGCGTTGGGGGGTACGGGCAAGAGACCCAGTACTTC
TRBV6-4	TRBJ2-3	-	CASSKAVTDTQYF	TGTGCCAGCAGCAAAGCGGTCACAGATACGCAGTATTTT
TRBV7-9	TRBJ1-4	-	CASSRGGRNEKLFF	TGTGCCAGCAGCCGTGGAGGGCGTAATGAAAAACTGTTTTTT
TRBV2	TRBJ2-7	TRBD1	CASSEAGTGGTYEQYF	TGTGCCAGCAGTGAAGCCGGGACAGGGGGAACCTACGAGCAGTACTTC
TRBV28	TRBJ1-5	-	CASSFGSGPAPQHF	TGTGCCAGCAGTTTCGGGTCTGGTCCAGCGCCCCAGCATTTT
TRBV6-1	TRBJ1-6	-	CASSDVRGNSPLHF	TGTGCCAGCAGTGATGTCCGTGGGAATTCACCCCTCCACTTT
TRBV6-1	TRBJ1-5	TRBD1	CASSDQGDSNQPQHF	TGTGCCAGCAGTGACCAGGGGGATAGCAATCAGCCCCAGCATTTT